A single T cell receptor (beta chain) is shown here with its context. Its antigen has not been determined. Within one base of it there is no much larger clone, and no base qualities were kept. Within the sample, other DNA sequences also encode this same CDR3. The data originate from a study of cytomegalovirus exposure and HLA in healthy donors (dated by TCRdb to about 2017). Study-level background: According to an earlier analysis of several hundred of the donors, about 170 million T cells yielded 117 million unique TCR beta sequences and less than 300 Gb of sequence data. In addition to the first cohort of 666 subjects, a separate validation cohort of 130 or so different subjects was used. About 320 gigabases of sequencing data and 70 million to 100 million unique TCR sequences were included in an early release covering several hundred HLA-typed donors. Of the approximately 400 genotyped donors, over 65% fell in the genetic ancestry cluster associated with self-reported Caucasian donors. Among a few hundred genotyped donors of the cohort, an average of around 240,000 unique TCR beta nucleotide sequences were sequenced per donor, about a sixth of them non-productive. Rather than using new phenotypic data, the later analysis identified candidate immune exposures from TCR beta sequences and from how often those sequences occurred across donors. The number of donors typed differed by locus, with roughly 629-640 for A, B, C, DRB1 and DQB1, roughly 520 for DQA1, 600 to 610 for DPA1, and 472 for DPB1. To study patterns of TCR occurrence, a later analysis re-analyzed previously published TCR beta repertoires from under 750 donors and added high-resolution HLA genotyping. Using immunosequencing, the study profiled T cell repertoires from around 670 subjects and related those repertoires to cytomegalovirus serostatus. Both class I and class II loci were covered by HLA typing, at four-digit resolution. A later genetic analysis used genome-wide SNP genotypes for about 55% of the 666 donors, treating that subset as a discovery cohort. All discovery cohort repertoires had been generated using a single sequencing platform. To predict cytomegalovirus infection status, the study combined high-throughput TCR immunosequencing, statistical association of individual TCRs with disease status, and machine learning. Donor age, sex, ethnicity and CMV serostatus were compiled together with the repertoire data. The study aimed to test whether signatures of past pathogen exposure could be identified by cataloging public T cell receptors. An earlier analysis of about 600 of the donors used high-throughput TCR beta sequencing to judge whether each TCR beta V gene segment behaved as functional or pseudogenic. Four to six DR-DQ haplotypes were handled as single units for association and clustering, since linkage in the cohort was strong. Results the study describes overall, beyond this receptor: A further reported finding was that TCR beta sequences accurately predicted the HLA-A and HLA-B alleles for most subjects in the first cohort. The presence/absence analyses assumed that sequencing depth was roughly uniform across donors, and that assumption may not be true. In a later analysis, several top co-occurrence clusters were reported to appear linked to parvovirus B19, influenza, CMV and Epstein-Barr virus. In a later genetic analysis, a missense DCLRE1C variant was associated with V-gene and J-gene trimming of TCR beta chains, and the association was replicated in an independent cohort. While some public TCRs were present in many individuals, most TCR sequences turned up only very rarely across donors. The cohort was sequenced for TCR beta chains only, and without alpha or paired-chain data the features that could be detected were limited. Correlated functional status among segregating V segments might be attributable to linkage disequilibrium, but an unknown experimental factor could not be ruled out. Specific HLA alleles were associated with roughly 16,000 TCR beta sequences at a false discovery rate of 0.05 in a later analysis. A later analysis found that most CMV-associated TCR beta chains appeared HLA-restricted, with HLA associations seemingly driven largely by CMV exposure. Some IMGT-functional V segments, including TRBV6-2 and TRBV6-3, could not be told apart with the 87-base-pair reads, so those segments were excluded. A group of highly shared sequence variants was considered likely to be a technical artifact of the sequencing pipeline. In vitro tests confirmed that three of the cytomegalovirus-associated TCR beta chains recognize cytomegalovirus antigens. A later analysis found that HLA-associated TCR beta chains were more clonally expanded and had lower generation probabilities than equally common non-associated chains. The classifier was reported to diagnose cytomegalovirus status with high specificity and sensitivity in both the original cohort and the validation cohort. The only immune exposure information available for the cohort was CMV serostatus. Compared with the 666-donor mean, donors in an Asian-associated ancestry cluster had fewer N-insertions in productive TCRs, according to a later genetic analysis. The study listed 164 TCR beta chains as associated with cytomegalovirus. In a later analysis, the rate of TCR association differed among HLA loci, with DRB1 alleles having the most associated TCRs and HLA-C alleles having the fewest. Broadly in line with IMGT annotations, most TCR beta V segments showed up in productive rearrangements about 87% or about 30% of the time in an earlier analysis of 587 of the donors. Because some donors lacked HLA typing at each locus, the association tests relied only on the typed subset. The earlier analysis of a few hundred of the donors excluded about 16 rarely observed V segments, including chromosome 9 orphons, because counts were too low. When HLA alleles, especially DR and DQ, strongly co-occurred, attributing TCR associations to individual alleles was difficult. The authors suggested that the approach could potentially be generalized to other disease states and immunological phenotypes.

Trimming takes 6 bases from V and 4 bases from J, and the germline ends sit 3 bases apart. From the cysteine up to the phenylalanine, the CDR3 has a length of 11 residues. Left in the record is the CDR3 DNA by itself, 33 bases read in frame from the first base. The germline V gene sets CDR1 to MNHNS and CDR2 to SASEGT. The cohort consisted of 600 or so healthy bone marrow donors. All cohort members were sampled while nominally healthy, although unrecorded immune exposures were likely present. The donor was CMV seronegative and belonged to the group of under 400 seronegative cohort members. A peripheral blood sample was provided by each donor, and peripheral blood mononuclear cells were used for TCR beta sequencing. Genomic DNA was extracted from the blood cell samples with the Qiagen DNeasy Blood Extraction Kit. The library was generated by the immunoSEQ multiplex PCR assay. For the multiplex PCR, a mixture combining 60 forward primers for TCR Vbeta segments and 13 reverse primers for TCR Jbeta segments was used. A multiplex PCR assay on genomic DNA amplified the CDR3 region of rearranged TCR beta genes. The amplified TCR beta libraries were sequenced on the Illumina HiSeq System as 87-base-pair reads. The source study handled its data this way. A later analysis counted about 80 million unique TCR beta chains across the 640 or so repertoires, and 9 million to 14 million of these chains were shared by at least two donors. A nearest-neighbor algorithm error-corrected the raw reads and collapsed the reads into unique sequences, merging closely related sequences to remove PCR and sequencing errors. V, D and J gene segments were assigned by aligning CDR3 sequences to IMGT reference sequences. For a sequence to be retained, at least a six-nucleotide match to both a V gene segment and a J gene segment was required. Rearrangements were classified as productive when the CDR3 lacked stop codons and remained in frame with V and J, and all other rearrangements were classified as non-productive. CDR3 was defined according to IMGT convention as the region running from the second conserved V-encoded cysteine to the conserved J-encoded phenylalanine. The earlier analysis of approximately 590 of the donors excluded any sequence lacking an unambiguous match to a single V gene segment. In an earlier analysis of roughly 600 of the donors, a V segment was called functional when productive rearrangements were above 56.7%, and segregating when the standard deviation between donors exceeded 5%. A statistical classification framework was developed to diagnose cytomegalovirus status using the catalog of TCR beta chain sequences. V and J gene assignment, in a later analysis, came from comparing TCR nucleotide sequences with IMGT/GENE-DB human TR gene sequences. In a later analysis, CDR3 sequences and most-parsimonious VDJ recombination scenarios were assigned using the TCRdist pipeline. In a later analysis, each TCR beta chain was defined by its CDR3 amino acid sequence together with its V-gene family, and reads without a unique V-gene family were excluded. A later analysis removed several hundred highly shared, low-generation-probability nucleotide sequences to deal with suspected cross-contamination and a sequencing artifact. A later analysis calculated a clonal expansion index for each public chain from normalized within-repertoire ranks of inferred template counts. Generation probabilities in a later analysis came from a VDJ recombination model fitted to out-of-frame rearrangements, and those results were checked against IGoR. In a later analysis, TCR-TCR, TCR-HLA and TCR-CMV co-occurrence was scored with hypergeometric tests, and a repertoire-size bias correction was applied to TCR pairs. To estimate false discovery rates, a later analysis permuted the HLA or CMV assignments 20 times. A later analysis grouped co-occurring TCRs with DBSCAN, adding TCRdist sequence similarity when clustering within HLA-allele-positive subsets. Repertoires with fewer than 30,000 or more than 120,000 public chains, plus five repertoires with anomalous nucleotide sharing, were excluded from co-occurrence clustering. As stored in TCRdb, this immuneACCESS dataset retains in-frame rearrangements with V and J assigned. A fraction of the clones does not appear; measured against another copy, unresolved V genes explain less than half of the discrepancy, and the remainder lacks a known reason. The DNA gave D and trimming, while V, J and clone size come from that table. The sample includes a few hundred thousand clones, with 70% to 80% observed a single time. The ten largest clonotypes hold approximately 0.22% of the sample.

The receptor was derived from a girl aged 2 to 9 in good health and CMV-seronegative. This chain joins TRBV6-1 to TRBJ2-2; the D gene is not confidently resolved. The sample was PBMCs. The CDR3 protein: CASSITGELFF. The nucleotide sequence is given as TGTGCCAGCAGCATCACCGGGGAGCTGTTTTTT.